This T cell receptor (beta chain) was retrieved from a study of CD8+CD57+ T cells in acquired aplastic anemia. Across the whole study: Mean DNA quantity obtained from sorted CD4+ and CD8+ cells was approximately 3 ug.

Trimming shortened V by 3 bases and J by 10 bases, and 7 bases separated the two germline ends. CDR3 size: 11 residues. Germline V gene lookup returns CDR1 DFQATT and CDR2 SNEGSKA (reference sequence). Genomic DNA templated the TCR beta VDJ and CDR3 profiling. TCRdb ran MiXCR on the reads and lists one entry per CDR3 protein. The sample yields approximately 170,000 distinct CDR3 sequences, about 64% seen once. Study results and limitations: Levels of CD8+ Simpson's diversity were not significantly distinct in patients versus controls. The same twenty-nine CD8+ CDR3 sequences occurred in patients and in controls.

This clonotype occurred a few times. Its antigen is not identified. The V and J genes are TRBV20-1 and TRBJ1-6; D unresolved. The TCR was taken from a human donor in good health. Sequences were obtained from sorted CD4+, CD8+, or CD8+CD57+ T cells (not recorded which) from PBMCs. The CDR3 coding sequence is TGCAGTGCTAGGGTCGACTCACCCCTCCACTTT. Encoded protein: CSARVDSPLHF.